In its sample, the clone carrying this T cell receptor beta chain was seen many times. Its antigen remains unidentified. This CDR3 has 14 amino acids. V was pared by 6 bases and J by 0 bases, with 3 bases of the junction left unmatched. Germline CDR1 reads ENHRY; CDR2 reads SYGVKD. This specimen comes from a study of blood T cells in healthy people across ages. Study-wide results and limits: Naive T cell percentage by flow cytometry tracked strongly with beta diversity.

Then a second PCR, running roughly 7 to 11 cycles, was carried out with a sample-barcoded 5' primer and a J-beta primer mix. TCRdb re-analysed the 5' RACE reads in MiXCR, keeping a single row per CDR3 protein. The sample has hundreds of thousands of distinct CDR3 sequences, about 34% seen once. A minimum of 6 million PBMCs was isolated per sample. The sample consisted of blood. V and J are TRBV10-3 and TRBJ1-1; TRBD1 agrees at 8 bases. This receptor was identified in a woman of 80 years or more in good health. CDR3 loop: CAIRDRVLNTEAFF. The CDR3 DNA reads as TGTGCCATCAGGGACAGGGTTCTGAACACTGAAGCTTTCTTT.